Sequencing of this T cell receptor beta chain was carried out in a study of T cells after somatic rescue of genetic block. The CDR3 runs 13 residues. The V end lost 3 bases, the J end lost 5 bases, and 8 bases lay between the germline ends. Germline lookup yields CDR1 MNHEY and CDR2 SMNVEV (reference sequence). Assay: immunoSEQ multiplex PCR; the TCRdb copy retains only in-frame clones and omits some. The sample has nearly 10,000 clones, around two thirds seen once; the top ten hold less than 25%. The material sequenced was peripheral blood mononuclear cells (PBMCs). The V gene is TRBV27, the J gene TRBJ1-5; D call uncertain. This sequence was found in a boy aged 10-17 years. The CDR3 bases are TGTGCCAGCAGTTTTACCCTCCATCAGCCCCAGCATTTT. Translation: CASSFTLHQPQHF.